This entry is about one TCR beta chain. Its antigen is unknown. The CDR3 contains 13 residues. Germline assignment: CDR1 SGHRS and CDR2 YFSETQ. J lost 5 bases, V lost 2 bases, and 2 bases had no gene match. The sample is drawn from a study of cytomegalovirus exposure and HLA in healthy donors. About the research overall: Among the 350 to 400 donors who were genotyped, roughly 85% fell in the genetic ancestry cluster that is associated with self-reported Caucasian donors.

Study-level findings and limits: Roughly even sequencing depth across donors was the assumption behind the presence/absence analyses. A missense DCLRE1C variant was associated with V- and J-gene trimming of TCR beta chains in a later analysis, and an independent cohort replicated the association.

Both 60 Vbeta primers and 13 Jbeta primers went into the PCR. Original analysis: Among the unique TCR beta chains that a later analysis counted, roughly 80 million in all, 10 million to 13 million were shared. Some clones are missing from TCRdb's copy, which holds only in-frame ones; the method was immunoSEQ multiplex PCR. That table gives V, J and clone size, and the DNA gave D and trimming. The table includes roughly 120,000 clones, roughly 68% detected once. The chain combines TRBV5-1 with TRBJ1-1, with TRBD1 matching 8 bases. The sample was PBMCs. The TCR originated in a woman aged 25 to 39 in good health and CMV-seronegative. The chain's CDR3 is CASSFDRGTEAFF. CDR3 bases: TGCGCCAGCAGCTTTGACAGGGGAACTGAAGCTTTCTTT.